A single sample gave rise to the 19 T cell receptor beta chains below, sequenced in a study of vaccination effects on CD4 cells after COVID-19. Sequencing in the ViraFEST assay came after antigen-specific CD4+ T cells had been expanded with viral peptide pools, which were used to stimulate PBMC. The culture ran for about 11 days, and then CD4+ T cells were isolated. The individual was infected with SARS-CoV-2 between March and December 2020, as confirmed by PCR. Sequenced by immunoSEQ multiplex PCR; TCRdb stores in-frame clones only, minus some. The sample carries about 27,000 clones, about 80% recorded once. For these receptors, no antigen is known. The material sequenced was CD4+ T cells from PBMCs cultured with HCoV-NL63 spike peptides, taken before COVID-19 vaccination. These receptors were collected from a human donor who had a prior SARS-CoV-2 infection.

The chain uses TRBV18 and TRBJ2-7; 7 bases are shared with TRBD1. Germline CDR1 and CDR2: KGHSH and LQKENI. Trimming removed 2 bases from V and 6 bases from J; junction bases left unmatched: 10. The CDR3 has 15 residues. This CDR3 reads CASSPDANRGGEQYF. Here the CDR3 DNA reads TGTGCCAGCTCACCAGATGCTAACAGGGGTGGCGAGCAGTACTTC.

In DNA, the CDR3 is TGCAGCGTTGTACGGTGGCAGCAAGAGACCCAGTACTTC. It encodes CSVVRWQQETQYF. This chain uses TRBV29-1 with TRBJ2-5; D call uncertain. The germline gives CDR1 SQVTM, CDR2 ANQGSEA. Trimming shortened V by 4 bases and J by 2 bases, and 11 bases separated the two germline ends. CDR3 length: 13 residues.

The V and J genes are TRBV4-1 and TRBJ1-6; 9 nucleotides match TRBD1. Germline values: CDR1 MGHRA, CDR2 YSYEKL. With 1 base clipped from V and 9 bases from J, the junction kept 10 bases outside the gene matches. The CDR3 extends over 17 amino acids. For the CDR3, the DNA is TGCGCCAGCAGCCAAGGCCTTTTGGACAGGGGCGGTTCACCCCTCCACTTT. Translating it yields CASSQGLLDRGGSPLHF.

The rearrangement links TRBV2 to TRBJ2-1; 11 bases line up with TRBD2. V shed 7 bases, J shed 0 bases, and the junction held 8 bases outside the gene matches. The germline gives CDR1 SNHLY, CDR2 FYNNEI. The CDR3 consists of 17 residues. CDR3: CASMWLAGGTSYNEQFF. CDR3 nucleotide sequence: TGTGCCAGCATGTGGCTAGCGGGAGGCACCTCCTACAATGAGCAGTTCTTC.

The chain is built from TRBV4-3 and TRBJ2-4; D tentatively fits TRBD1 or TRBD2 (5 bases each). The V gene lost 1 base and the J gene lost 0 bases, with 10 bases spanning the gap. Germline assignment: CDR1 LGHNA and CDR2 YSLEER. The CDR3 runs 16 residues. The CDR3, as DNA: TGCGCCAGCAGCCAAGTTTTGGGGGTAGCCAAAAACATTCAGTACTTC. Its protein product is CASSQVLGVAKNIQYF.

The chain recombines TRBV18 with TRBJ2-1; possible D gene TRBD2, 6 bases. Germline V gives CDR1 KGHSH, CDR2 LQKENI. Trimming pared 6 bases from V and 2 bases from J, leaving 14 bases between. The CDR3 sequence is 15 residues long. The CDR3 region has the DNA TGTGCCAGCTCCCGGGAGAGGGTAGCCTACAATGAGCAGTTCTTC. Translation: CASSRERVAYNEQFF.

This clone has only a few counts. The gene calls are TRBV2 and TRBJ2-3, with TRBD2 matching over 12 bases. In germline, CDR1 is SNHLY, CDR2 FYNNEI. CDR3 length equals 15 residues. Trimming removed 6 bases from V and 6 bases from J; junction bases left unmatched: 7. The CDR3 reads CASSVLAGGGDTQYF. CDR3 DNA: TGTGCCAGCAGCGTACTAGCGGGGGGAGGGGATACGCAGTATTTT.

The CDR3 region has the DNA TGTGCCAGCAGCTTGGACTACCAAGAGACCCAGTACTTC. It codes for CASSLDYQETQYF. The V call is TRBV11-1, the J call TRBJ2-5; D might be TRBD2 (5 bases). The CDR3 covers 13 residues. The germline V and J ends were trimmed by 3 bases and 0 bases, with 5 bases remaining between them. Germline V gives CDR1 SGHAT, CDR2 FQDESV (reference sequence).

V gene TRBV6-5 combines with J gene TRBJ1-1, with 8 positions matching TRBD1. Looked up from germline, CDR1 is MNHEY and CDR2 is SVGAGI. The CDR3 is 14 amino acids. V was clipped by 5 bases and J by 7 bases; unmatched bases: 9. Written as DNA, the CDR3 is TGTGCCAGCAGTATCACGGCGACAGGGGATGAAGCTTTCTTT. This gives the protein CASSITATGDEAFF.

CDR3 DNA: TGTGCCAGCAGCCAAGACCGAATAGCGGGGTACAATGAGCAGTTCTTC. Residues: CASSQDRIAGYNEQFF. The chain links TRBV4-2 to TRBJ2-1, with TRBD2 matching over 8 bases. CDR3 length equals 16 residues. Losses at the gene ends were 0 bases for V and 4 bases for J; bases not matched to a gene: 5. Germline-derived CDR1 and CDR2 are LGHNA and YNFKEQ.

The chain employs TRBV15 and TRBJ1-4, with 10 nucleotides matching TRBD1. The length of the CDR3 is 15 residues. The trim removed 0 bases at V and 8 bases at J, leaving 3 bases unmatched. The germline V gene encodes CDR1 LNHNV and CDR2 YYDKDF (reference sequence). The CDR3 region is CATSRDLGQGEKLFF. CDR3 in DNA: TGTGCCACCAGCAGAGATCTGGGACAGGGGGAAAAACTGTTTTTT.

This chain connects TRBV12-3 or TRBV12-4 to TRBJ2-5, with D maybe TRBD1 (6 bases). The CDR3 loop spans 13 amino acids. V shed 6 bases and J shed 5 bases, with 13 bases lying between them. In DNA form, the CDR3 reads TGTGCCAGCAGCCCAGCAGGGGTGGAGACCCAGTACTTC. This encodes CASSPAGVETQYF.

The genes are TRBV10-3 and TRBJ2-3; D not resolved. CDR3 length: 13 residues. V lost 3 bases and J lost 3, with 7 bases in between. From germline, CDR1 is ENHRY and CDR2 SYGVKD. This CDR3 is CAISEGFTDTQYF. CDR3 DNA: TGTGCCATCAGTGAAGGCTTTACAGATACGCAGTATTTT.

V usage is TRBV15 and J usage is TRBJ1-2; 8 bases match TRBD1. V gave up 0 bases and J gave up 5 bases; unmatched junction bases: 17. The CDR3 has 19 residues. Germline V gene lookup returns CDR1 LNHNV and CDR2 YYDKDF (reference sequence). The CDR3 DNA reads TGTGCCACCAGCAGAGATATTTCACAGTGGACAGGGAGAGTTTATGGCTACACCTTC. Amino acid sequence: CATSRDISQWTGRVYGYTF.

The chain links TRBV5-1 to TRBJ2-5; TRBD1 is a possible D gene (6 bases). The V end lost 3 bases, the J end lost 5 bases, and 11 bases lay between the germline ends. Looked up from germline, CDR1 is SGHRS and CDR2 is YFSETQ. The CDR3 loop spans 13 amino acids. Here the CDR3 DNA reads TGCGCCAGCAGCTCAGGGGTTGGGGAGACCCAGTACTTC. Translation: CASSSGVGETQYF.

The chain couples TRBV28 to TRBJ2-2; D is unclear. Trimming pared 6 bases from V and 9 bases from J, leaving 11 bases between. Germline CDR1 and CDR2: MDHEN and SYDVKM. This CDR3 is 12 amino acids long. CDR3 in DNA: TGTGCCAGCAGGACCCTACTGCGGGAGCTGTTTTTT. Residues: CASRTLLRELFF. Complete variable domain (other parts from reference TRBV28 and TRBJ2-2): DVKVTQSSRYLVKRTGEKVFLECVQDMDHENMFWYRQDPGLGLRLIYFSYDVKMKEKGDIPEGYSVSREKKERFSLILESASTNQTSMYLCASRTLLRELFFGEGSRLTVL.

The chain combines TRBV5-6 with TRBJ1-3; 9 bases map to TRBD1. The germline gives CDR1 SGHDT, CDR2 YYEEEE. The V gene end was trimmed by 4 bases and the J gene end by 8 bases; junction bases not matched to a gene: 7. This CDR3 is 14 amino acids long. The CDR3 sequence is CASSPRDREYTIYF. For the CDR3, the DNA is TGTGCCAGCAGCCCGAGGGACAGGGAATACACCATATATTTT.

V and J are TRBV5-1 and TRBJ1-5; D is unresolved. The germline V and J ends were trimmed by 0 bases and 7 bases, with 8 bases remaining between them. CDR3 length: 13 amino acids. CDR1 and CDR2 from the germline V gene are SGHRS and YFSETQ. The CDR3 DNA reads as TGCGCCAGCAGCTTGGTCCCTGCCCAGCCCCAGCATTTT. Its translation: CASSLVPAQPQHF.

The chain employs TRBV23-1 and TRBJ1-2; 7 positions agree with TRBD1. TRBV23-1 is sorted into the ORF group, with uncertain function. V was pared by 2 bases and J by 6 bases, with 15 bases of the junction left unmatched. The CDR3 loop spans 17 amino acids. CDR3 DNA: TGCGCCAGCAGTCAACGAAACGCAGGGGGAACTAGGAATGGCTACACCTTC. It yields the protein CASSQRNAGGTRNGYTF.